The sequence of this TCR beta chain was determined in a study of naive and memory T cell subsets. Treatment in this sample: skin biopsy from PPD injection site in Mantoux-positive individual. An oligonucleotide containing a UMI was ligated to the 3' end of TCR cDNA. Tuberculin skin test biopsies were taken where PPD was injected in Mantoux-positive people. Ligated cDNA underwent four rounds of PCR with nested alpha and beta constant region primers and SP2. TCRdb reprocessed the UMI-ligation and nested PCR reads with MiXCR, giving one entry per CDR3 protein. Here the sample spans approximately 37,000 distinct CDR3 sequences, approximately 9.9% being singletons. Germline V CDR1 and CDR2: SGHAT, FQDESV (reference sequence). The CDR3 extends over 15 amino acids. Trimming took 3 bases from V and 0 from J; bases not matched to a gene: 5.

This specimen was skin, taken from a tuberculin skin test site. The TCR originated in an adult in good health. This rearrangement joins TRBV11-1 to TRBJ2-7, with TRBD2 matching over 7 bases. The CDR3 bases are TGTGCCAGCAGCTTGTCTAGCGGAAACTCCTACGAGCAGTACTTC. This translates into CASSLSSGNSYEQYF.